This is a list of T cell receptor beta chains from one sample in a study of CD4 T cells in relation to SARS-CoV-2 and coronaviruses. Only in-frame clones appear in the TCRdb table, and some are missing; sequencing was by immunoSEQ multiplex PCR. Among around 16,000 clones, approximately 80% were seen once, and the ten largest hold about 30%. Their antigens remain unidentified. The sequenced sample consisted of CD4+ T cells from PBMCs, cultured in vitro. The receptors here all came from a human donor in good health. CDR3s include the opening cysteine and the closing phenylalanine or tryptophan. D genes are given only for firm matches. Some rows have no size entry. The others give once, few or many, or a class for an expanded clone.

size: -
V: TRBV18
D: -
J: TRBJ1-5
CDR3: CASSPGADQPQHF
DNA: TGTGCCAGCTCACCTGGTGCCGATCAGCCCCAGCATTTT

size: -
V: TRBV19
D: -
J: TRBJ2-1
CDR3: CASEVGSSYNEQFF
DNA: TGTGCCAGTGAAGTGGGGAGCTCCTACAATGAGCAGTTCTTC

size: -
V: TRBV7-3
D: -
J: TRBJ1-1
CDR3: CASSPGAGTEAFF
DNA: TGTGCCAGCAGCCCTGGGGCGGGCACTGAAGCTTTCTTT

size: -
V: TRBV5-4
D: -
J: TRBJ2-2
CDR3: CASSLARGFDTGELFF
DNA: TGTGCCAGCAGCTTAGCCAGGGGATTTGACACCGGGGAGCTGTTTTTT

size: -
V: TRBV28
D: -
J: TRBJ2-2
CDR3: CASRPGMVGELFF
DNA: TGTGCCAGCAGACCAGGGATGGTCGGGGAGCTGTTTTTT

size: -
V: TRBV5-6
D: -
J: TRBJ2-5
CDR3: CASSLVAIQETQYF
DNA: TGTGCCAGCAGCTTGGTTGCTATCCAAGAGACCCAGTACTTC

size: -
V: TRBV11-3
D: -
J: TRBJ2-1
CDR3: CASSRNRDNEQFF
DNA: TGTGCCAGCAGCCGAAATCGGGACAATGAGCAGTTCTTC

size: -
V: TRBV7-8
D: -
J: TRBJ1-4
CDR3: CASSLGGTSEKLFF
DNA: TGTGCCAGCAGCTTAGGTGGGACATCTGAAAAACTGTTTTTT

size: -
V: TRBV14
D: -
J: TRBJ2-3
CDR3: CASSQGTGRSTDTQYF
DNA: TGTGCCAGCAGCCAAGGGACTGGGCGGAGCACAGATACGCAGTATTTT

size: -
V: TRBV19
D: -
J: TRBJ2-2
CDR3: CASSLGTMNTGELFF
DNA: TGTGCCAGTAGTCTGGGGACAATGAACACCGGGGAGCTGTTTTTT

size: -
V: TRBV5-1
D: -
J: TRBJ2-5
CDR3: CASSLGAGAEETQYF
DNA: TGCGCCAGCAGCTTGGGGGCAGGGGCAGAAGAGACCCAGTACTTC

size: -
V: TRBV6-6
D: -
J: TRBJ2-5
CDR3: CASRASVETQYF
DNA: TGTGCCAGCAGGGCGTCGGTGGAGACCCAGTACTTC

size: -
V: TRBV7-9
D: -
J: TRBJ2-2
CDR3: CASSLAAGTLGELFF
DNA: TGTGCCAGCAGCTTAGCGGCCGGAACCCTTGGGGAGCTGTTTTTT

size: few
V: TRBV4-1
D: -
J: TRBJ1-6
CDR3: CASSQEVLSLGSPLHF
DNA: TGCGCCAGCAGCCAAGAAGTTCTCTCTCTAGGTAGTCCCCTCCACTTT

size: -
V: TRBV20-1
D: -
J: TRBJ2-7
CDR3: CSASLNSPSYEQYF
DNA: TGCAGTGCTAGTCTCAACAGCCCTTCCTACGAGCAGTACTTC

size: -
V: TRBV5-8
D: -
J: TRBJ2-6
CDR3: CASSRYMGRAGANVLTF
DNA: TGTGCCAGCAGCCGGTATATGGGCAGGGCTGGGGCCAACGTCCTGACTTTC

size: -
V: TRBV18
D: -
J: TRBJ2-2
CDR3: CASSPPADTGELFF
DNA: TGTGCCAGCTCACCACCGGCGGACACCGGGGAGCTGTTTTTT

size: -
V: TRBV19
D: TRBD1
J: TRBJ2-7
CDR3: CASSGYSRDRSYEQYF
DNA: TGTGCCAGTAGTGGTTACAGCCGGGACAGGTCCTACGAGCAGTACTTC

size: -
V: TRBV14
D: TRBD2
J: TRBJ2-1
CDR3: CASSQAGTSYHEQFF
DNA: TGTGCCAGCAGCCAAGCCGGGACTAGCTACCATGAGCAGTTCTTC

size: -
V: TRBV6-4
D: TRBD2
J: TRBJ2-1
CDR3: CASSRLAGDYNEQFF
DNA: TGTGCCAGCAGCCGTCTGGCGGGAGACTACAATGAGCAGTTCTTC

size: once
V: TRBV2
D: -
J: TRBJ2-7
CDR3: CASSEQASLGEEQYF
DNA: TGTGCCAGCAGTGAACAGGCCTCCCTCGGCGAGGAGCAGTACTTC

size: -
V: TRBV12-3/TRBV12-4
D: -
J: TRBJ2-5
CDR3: CASSLSGEETQYF
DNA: TGTGCCAGCAGTTTGTCGGGCGAGGAGACCCAGTACTTC

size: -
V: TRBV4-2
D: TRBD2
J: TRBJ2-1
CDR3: CASSQEASGKYNEQFF
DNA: TGTGCCAGCAGCCAAGAGGCTAGCGGGAAGTACAATGAGCAGTTCTTC

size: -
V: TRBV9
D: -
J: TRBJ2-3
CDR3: CASSATSMTDTQYF
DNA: TGTGCCAGCAGCGCAACTAGCATGACAGATACGCAGTATTTT

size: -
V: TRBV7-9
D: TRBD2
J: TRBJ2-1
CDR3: CASRPRGAGDVNEQFF
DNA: TGTGCCAGCAGGCCGCGCGGGGCGGGAGATGTCAATGAGCAGTTCTTC

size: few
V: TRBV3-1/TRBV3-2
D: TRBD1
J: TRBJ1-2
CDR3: CASSPRQGSYGYTF
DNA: TGTGCCAGCAGCCCGCGACAGGGGTCCTATGGCTACACCTTC

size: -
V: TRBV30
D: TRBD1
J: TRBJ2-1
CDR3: CAWKKTGTGGFDEQFF
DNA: TGTGCCTGGAAGAAAACCGGGACAGGGGGGTTCGATGAGCAGTTCTTC

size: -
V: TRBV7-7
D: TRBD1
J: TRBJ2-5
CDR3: CASSPDRAETQYF
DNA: TGTGCCAGCAGCCCAGACAGGGCCGAGACCCAGTACTTC

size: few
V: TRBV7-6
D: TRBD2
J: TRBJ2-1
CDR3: CASSQATSGLYNEQFF
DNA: TGTGCCAGCAGCCAGGCGACTAGCGGCCTCTACAATGAGCAGTTCTTC

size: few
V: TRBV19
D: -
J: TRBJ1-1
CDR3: CASSIQGMNTEAFF
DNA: TGTGCCAGTAGTATTCAAGGGATGAACACTGAAGCTTTCTTT

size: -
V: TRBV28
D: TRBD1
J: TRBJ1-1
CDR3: CASRAPGQGSTEAFF
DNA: TGTGCCAGCAGGGCCCCGGGACAGGGGAGCACTGAAGCTTTCTTT

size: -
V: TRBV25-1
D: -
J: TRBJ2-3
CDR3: CASRGTDTQYF
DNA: TGTGCCAGCAGGGGCACAGATACGCAGTATTTT

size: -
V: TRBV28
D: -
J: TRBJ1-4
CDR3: CASEKTATREKLFF
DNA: TGTGCCAGCGAAAAGACAGCTACGCGTGAAAAACTGTTTTTT

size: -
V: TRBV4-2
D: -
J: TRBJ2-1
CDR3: CASSQDIAGEQFF
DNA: TGTGCCAGCAGCCAAGATATTGCGGGTGAGCAGTTCTTC

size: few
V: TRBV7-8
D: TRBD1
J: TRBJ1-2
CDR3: CASSSDRGYYGYTF
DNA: TGTGCCAGCAGCTCCGACAGGGGCTACTATGGCTACACCTTC

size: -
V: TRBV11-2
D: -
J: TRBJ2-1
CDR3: CASSISATTNEQFF
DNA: TGTGCCAGCAGCATTAGCGCCACCACTAATGAGCAGTTCTTC

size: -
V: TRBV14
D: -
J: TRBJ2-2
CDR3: CASSPLGGAGELFF
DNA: TGTGCCAGCAGCCCTTTAGGGGGGGCCGGGGAGCTGTTTTTT

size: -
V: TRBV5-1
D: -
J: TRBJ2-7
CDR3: CASSLDGNYEQYF
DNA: TGCGCCAGCAGCTTGGACGGGAACTACGAGCAGTACTTC

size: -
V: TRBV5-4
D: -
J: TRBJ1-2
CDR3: CASSLKGSRAYGYTF
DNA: TGTGCCAGCAGCTTGAAGGGGAGTCGTGCCTATGGCTACACCTTC

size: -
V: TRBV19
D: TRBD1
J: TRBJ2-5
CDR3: CASSTRTGGQETQYF
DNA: TGTGCCAGTAGTACCCGGACAGGGGGCCAAGAGACCCAGTACTTC

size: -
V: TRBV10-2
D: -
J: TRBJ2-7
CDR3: CASSHAGTGFYEQYF
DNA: TGCGCCAGCAGTCACGCCGGGACTGGGTTCTACGAGCAGTACTTC

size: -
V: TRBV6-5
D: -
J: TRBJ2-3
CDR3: CASSYSEGDTQYF
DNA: TGTGCCAGCAGTTACTCAGAGGGAGATACGCAGTATTTT

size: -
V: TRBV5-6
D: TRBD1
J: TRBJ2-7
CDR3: CASSLYGRDRGVHEQYF
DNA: TGTGCCAGCAGCTTGTACGGGCGGGACAGGGGCGTCCACGAGCAGTACTTC

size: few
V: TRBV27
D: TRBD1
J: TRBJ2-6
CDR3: CASSSLGQVFSGANVLTF
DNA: TGTGCCAGCAGTTCCTTGGGACAGGTCTTCTCTGGGGCCAACGTCCTGACTTTC

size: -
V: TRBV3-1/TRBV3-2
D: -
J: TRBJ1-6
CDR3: CASSQGLGLDFNSPLHF
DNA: TGTGCCAGCAGCCAAGGTTTGGGCCTTGATTTTAATTCACCCCTCCACTTT

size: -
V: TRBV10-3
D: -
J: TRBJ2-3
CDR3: CAISVKADTQYF
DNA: TGTGCCATCAGTGTGAAGGCAGATACGCAGTATTTT

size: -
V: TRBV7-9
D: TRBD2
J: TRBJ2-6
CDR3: CASSMGEGGANVLTF
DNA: TGTGCCAGCAGCATGGGGGAGGGTGGGGCCAACGTCCTGACTTTC

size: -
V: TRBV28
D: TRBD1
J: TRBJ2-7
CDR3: CASSLPGTGGLEQYF
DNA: TGTGCCAGCAGCCTACCCGGGACAGGGGGCCTCGAGCAGTACTTC